This T cell receptor beta chain originates from a study of blood T cell repertoires in COVID-19. Background on the study: PBMCs, B-cell-depleted T cells, or T cells provided the cDNA or gDNA that made up the material.

Profiled with immunoSEQ multiplex PCR; TCRdb holds only in-frame clones, not every one. This sample yields 250,000 or so clones, of which about 79% are seen a single time; 7.5% to 10% belongs to the top ten. Looked up from germline, CDR1 is KGHDR and CDR2 is SFDVKD. This CDR3 contains 13 residues. V shed 4 bases, J shed 13 bases, and the junction held 12 bases outside the gene matches. Sequenced: peripheral blood. The rearrangement links TRBV24-1 to TRBJ2-7; the match to TRBD1 covers 7 bases. This clonotype originated in a man older than 75 with acute or convalescent COVID-19. Written as DNA, the CDR3 is TGTGCCACCAGTGACTACTCCGGGACAGAAATATACTTC. Amino acid sequence: CATSDYSGTEIYF.